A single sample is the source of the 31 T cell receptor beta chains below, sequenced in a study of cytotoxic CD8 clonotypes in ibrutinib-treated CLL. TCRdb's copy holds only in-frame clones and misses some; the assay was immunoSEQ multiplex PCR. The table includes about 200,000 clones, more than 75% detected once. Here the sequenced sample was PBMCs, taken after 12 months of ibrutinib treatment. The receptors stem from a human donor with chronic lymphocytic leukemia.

This chain's CDR3 is CASSLGARPDSEQFF. DNA for the CDR3: TGCGCCAGCAGCTTGGGGGCCCGTCCGGACTCCGAGCAGTTCTTC. The rearrangement links TRBV5-1 to TRBJ2-1, with D possibly matching TRBD2 (5 bases). CDR1 and CDR2 from the germline V gene are SGHRS and YFSETQ. V was trimmed by 0 bases and J by 10 bases, leaving 17 bases between them. The CDR3 has 15 amino acids. Complete variable domain (other parts from reference TRBV5-1 and TRBJ2-1): KAGVTQTPRYLIKTRGQQVTLSCSPISGHRSVSWYQQTPGQGLQFLFEYFSETQRNKGNFPGRFSGRQFSNSRSEMNVSTLELGDSALYLCASSLGARPDSEQFFGPGTRLTVL.

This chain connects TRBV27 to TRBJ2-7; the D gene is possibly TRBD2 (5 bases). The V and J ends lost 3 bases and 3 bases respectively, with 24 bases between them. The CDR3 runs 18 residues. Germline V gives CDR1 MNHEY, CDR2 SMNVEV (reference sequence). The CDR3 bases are TGTGCCAGCAGTTTGGAAGGACCGAAGAGAGGGCCGAACTACGAGCAGTACTTC. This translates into CASSLEGPKRGPNYEQYF.

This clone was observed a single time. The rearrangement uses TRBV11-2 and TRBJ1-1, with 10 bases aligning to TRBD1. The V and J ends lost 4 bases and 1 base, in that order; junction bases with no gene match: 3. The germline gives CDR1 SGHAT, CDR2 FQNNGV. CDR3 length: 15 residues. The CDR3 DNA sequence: TGTGCCAGCAGCTCCCGGACAGGGGGGAACACTGAAGCTTTCTTT. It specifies CASSSRTGGNTEAFF.

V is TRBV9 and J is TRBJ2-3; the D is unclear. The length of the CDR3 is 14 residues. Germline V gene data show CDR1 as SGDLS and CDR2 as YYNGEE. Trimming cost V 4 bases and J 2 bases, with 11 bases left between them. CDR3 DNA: TGTGCCAGCAGCAACCGCGCAGCCACAGATACGCAGTATTTT. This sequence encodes CASSNRAATDTQYF.

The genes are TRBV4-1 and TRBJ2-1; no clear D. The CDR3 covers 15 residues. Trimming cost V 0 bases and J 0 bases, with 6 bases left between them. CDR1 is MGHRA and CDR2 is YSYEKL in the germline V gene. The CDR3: CASSQEQSSYNEQFF. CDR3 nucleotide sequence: TGCGCCAGCAGCCAAGAACAGAGCTCCTACAATGAGCAGTTCTTC.

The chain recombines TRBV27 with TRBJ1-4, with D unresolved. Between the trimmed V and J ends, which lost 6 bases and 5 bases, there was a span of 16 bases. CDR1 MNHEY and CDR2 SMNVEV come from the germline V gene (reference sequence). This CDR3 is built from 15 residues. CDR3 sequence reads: CASSPTGRSNEKLFF. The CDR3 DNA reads TGTGCCAGCAGCCCCACCGGGAGATCAAATGAAAAACTGTTTTTT. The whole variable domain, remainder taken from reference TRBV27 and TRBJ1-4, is EAQVTQNPRYLITVTGKKLTVTCSQNMNHEYMSWYRQDPGLGLRQIYYSMNVEVTDKGDVPEGYKVSRKEKRNFPLILESPSPNQTSLYFCASSPTGRSNEKLFFGSGTQLSVL.

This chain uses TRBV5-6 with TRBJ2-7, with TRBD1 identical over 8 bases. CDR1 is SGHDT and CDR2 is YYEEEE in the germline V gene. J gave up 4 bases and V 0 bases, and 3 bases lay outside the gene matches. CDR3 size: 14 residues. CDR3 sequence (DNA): TGTGCCAGCAGCTTGGGGGACAGGCGGTACGAGCAGTACTTC. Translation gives CASSLGDRRYEQYF.

The CDR3 DNA reads TGTGCCAGCAGTGTGACAGGGCGAAAAGAGACCCAGTACTTC. Translated, it gives CASSVTGRKETQYF. The chain uses TRBV25-1 and TRBJ2-5, with 7 positions matching TRBD1. V trimming: 4 bases; J trimming: 3 bases; junction bases outside the gene matches: 5. The CDR3 is made up of 14 amino acids. CDR1 MGHDK and CDR2 SYGVNS come from the germline V gene.

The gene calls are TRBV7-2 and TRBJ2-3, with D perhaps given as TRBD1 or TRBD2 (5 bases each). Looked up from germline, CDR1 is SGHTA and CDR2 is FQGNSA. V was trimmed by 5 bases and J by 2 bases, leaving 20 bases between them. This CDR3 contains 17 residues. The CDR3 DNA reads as TGTGCCAGCAGCCCAAGGGACGGGCGTCTAACCACAGATACGCAGTATTTT. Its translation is CASSPRDGRLTTDTQYF.

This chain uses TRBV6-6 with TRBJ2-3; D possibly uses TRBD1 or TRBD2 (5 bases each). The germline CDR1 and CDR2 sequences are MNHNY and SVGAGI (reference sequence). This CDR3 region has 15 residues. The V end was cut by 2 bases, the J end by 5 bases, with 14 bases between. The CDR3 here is CASSYTRGAQDTQYF. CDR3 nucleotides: TGTGCCAGCAGTTACACTAGAGGGGCACAAGATACGCAGTATTTT.

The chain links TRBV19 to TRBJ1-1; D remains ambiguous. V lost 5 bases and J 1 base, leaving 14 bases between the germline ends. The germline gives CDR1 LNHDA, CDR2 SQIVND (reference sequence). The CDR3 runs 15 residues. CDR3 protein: CASSASRARNTEAFF. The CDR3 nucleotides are TGTGCCAGTAGTGCGAGCCGGGCTCGGAACACTGAAGCTTTCTTT.

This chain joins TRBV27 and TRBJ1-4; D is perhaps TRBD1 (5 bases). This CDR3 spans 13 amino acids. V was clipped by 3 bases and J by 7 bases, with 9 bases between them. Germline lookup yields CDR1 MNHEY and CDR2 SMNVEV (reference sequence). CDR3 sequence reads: CASSLARGEKLFF. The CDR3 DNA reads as TGTGCCAGCAGTTTGGCAAGGGGTGAAAAACTGTTTTTT.

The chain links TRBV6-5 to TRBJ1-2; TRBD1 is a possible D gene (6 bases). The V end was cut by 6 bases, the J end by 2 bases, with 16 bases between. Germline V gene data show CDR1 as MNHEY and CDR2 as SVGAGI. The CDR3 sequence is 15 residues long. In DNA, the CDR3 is TGTGCCAGCAGCGACACAGGGACCTTAAACTATGGCTACACCTTC. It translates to CASSDTGTLNYGYTF.

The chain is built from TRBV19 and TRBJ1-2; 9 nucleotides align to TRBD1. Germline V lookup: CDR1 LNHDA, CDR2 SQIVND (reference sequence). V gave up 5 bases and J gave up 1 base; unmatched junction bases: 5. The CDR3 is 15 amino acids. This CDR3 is CASSPGTGLNYGYTF. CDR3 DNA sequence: TGTGCCAGTAGTCCGGGGACAGGGCTTAACTATGGCTACACCTTC.

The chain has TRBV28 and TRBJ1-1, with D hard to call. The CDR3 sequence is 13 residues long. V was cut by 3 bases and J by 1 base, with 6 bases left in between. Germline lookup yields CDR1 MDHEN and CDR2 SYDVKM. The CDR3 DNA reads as TGTGCCAGCAGTTTGCCCGGGAACACTGAAGCTTTCTTT. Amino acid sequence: CASSLPGNTEAFF.

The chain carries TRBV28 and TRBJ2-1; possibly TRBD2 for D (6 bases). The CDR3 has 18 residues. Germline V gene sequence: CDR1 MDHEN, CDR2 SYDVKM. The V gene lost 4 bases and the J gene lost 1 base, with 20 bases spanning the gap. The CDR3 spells CASSSSIPSRGSYNEQFF. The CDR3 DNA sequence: TGTGCCAGCAGTTCCTCAATCCCTTCCCGGGGGTCCTACAATGAGCAGTTCTTC.

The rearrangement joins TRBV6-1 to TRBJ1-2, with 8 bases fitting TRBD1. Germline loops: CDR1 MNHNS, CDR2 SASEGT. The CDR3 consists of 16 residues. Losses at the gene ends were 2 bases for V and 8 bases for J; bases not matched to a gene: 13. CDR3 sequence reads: CASSEPQTGAKSGYTF. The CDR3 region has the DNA TGTGCCAGCAGTGAACCCCAGACAGGGGCAAAATCGGGCTACACCTTC.

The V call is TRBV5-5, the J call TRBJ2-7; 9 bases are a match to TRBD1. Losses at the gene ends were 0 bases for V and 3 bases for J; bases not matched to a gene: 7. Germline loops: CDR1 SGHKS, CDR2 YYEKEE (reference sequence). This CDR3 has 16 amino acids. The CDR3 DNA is TGTGCCAGCAGCTTGGGGTGGGACAGGGCCCTCTACGAGCAGTACTTC. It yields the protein CASSLGWDRALYEQYF.

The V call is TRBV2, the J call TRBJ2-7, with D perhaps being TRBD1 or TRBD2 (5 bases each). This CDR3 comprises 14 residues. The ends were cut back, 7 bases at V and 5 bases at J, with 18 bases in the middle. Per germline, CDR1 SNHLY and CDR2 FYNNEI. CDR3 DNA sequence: TGTGCCAGCAACGACGGGCTTCGGGGACACGAGCAGTACTTC. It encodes CASNDGLRGHEQYF.

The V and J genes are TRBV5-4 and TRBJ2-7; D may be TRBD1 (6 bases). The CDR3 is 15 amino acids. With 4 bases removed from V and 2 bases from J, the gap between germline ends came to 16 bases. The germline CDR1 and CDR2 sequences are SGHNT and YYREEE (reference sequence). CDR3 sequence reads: CASSLQGMGAYEQYF. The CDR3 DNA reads TGTGCCAGCAGCCTACAGGGAATGGGAGCCTACGAGCAGTACTTC.

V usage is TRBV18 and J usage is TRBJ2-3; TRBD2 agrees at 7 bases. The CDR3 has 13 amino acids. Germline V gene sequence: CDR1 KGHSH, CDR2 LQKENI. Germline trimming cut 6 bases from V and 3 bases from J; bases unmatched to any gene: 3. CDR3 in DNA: TGTGCCAGCTCCAGGGAGGGTACAGATACGCAGTATTTT. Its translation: CASSREGTDTQYF. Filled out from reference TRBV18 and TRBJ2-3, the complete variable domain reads NAGVMQNPRHLVRRRGQEARLRCSPMKGHSHVYWYRQLPEEGLKFMVYLQKENIIDESGMPKERFSAEFPKEGPSILRIQQVVRGDSAAYFCASSREGTDTQYFGPGTRLTVL.

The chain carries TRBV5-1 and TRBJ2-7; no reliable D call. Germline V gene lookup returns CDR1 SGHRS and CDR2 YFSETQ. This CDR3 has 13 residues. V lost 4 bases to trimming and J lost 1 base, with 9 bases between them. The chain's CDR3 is CASSIEGSYEQYF. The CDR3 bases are TGCGCCAGCAGCATCGAAGGTTCCTACGAGCAGTACTTC.

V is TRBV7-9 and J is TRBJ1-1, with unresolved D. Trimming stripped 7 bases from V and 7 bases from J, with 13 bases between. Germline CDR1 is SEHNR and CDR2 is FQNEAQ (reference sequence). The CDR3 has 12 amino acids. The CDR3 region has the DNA TGTGCCAGCATCCTTTATCAGGATGAAGCTTTCTTT. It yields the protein CASILYQDEAFF.

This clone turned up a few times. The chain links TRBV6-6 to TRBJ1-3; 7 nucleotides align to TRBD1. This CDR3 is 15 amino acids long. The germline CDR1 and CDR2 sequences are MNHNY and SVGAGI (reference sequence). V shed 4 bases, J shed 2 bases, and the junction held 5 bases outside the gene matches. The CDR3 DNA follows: TGTGCCAGCAGTTGGACAGGATCTACTGGAAACACCATATATTTT. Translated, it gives CASSWTGSTGNTIYF.

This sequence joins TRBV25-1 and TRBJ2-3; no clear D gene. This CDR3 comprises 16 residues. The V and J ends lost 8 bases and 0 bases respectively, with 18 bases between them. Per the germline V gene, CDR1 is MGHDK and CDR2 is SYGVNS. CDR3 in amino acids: CASGRRDLPSTDTQYF. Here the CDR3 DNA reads TGTGCCAGCGGCCGTCGTGACCTTCCTAGCACAGATACGCAGTATTTT.

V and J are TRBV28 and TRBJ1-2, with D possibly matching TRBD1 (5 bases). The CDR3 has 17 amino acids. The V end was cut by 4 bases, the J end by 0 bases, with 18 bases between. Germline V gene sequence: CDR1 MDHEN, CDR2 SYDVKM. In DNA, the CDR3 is TGTGCCAGCAGTTCCCCACGCGACAGCTTTTCTAACTATGGCTACACCTTC. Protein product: CASSSPRDSFSNYGYTF.

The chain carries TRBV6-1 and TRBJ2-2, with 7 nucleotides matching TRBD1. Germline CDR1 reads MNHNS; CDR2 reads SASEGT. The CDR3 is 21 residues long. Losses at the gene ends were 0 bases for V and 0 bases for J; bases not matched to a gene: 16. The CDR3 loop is CASSEARETGSARPNTGELFF. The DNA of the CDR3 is TGTGCCAGCAGTGAAGCAAGGGAGACAGGGTCGGCGCGGCCGAACACCGGGGAGCTGTTTTTT.

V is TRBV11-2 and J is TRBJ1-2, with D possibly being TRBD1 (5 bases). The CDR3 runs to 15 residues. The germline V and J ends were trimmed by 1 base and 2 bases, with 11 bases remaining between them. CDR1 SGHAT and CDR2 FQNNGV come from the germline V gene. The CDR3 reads CASSLGLTVNYGYTF. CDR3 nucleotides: TGTGCCAGCAGCTTAGGCCTGACAGTGAACTATGGCTACACCTTC.

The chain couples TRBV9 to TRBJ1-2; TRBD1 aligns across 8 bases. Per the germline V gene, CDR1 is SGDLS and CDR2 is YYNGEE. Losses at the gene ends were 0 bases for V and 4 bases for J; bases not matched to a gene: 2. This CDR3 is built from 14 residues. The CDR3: CASSVGTGTYGYTF. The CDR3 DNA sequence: TGTGCCAGCAGCGTAGGGACAGGGACCTATGGCTACACCTTC.

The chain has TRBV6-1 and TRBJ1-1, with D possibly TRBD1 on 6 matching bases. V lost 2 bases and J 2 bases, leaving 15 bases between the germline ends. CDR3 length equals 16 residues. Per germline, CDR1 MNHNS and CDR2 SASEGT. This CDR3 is CASSESGQPPNTEAFF. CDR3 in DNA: TGTGCCAGCAGTGAATCAGGACAGCCTCCTAACACTGAAGCTTTCTTT.

DNA of the CDR3: TGTGCCACCAGCAGAGATCGGGACGGGACCTACGAGCAGTACTTC. As protein: CATSRDRDGTYEQYF. This chain joins TRBV15 and TRBJ2-7; D is perhaps TRBD1 or TRBD2 (5 bases each). This CDR3 region has 15 residues. V was cut by 0 bases and J by 2 bases, with 11 bases left in between. CDR1 and CDR2 from the germline V gene are LNHNV and YYDKDF (reference sequence).